This T cell receptor beta chain appears in the sequencing data of a study of blood T cells in healthy people across ages. Through a sample-barcoded 5' primer and a J-beta primer mix, a second PCR was run for about 6 to 11 cycles. TCRdb reanalysed the 5' RACE reads using MiXCR and keeps one entry per CDR3 protein. The profile shows approximately 960,000 distinct CDR3 sequences, about 27% of them singletons. These data were also reused for a study on T cells of mothers and their children.

This TCR came from a woman in her forties in good health. What was sequenced was blood.

In DNA form, the CDR3 reads TGCGCCAGCAGGAGTTCCCCAGGGGCTGGAAACACCATATATTTT. Translation gives CASRSSPGAGNTIYF. The rearrangement links TRBV4-1 to TRBJ1-3; D perhaps matches TRBD1 (6 bases). The ends were cut back, 6 bases at V and 2 bases at J, with 14 bases in the middle. The germline V gene has CDR1 MGHRA and CDR2 YSYEKL. The CDR3 has 15 residues.